The 2 T cell receptor beta chains presented below share a single source sample, sequenced in a study of blood T cell repertoires in COVID-19. Clones were sequenced by immunoSEQ multiplex PCR, and TCRdb holds only the in-frame ones, with some missing. The profile shows about 380,000 clones, roughly 90% of them singletons. Sequencing was performed on peripheral blood. The source of these receptors is a man aged 40-49 years with acute or convalescent COVID-19.

The DNA of the CDR3 is TGTGCCAGCAGCGTCGGCGGGAGTGGCACAGATACGCAGTATTTT. Translating it yields CASSVGGSGTDTQYF. The chain uses TRBV9 and TRBJ2-3, with TRBD2 matching 7 bases. There are 15 residues in the CDR3. Germline V lookup: CDR1 SGDLS, CDR2 YYNGEE. Trimming removed 2 bases from V and 1 base from J; junction bases left unmatched: 4.

The rearrangement joins TRBV19 to TRBJ2-7; D gene unclear. Looked up from germline, CDR1 is LNHDA and CDR2 is SQIVND (reference sequence). Trimming stripped 6 bases from V and 0 bases from J, with 15 bases between. This CDR3 contains 15 residues. The CDR3 region is CASRETDLSSYEQYF. CDR3 nucleotides: TGTGCCAGTAGGGAGACGGATCTAAGCTCCTACGAGCAGTACTTC. Together with reference TRBV19 and TRBJ2-7, the CDR3 gives the full variable domain: DGGITQSPKYLFRKEGQNVTLSCEQNLNHDAMYWYRQDPGQGLRLIYYSQIVNDFQKGDIAEGYSVSREKKESFPLTVTSAQKNPTAFYLCASRETDLSSYEQYFGPGTRLTVT.